The present T cell receptor (beta chain) was sequenced within a study of Graves' ophthalmopathy and Graves' hyperthyroidism. Study in general: Peripheral blood was collected at initial diagnosis, before any treatment.

Having ophthalmopathy, the donors showed moderate-to-severe activity, CAS ≥3 and NOSPECS ≥4, with disease lasting under 3 months. Trimming removed 9 bases at V and 4 bases at J, with 21 bases between. Germline V gene data show CDR1 as SGHTA and CDR2 as FQGNSA. The CDR3 extends over 15 amino acids. RNA transcripts served as template for amplifying TCR beta CDR3 sequences. First-round RT-PCR employed HTBI primers, with a second-round multiplex PCR after it. TCRdb redid the calling of the multiplex PCR reads with MiXCR, one entry per CDR3 protein. The sample carries about 740,000 distinct CDR3 sequences, 35% to 50% recorded once. General study results and limits: The model's ophthalmopathy progression predictions had approximately 71% sensitivity and over 72% specificity. Among expanded thyroid clonotypes above 0.001 frequency, most also occurred in blood.

Comments on this clonotype: Its antigen is not known.

Sequencing input: peripheral blood. The origin of this receptor is an adult man with Graves' ophthalmopathy. The J gene is TRBJ1-2, the V gene TRBV7-2, with D possibly being TRBD1 (6 bases). The CDR3 region has the DNA TGTGCCAGTAGTTCCCCCTCCCGGGACACCTATGGCTACACCTTC. Protein: CASSSPSRDTYGYTF. Full variable domain (remainder filled in from reference TRBV7-2 and TRBJ1-2): GAGVSQSPSNKVTEKGKDVELRCDPISGHTALYWYRQSLGQGLEFLIYFQGNSAPDKSGLPSDRFSAERTGGSVSTLTIQRTQQEDSAVYLCASSSPSRDTYGYTFGSGTRLTVV.